This TCR beta chain emerged from a study of radiotherapy plus CTLA-4 blockade in lung cancer. The wider study: Patients showed objective responses in 15% to 20% of cases, and disease control was achieved by approximately 30%. Overall study findings and caveats: Radiotherapy was combined with ipilimumab, and tumor-derived TCR clones then expanded in blood.

The protocol was immunoSEQ multiplex PCR, while the TCRdb copy is restricted to in-frame clones and leaves out a portion. This table has under 110,000 clones, about 85% appearing once. The CDR3 is 15 residues long. V shed 3 bases and J 5 bases; nucleotides not matched to a gene: 7. Germline V CDR1 and CDR2: SGDLS, YYNGEE. Turning to this clone: As yet, its antigen is unknown.

The V gene is TRBV9, the J gene TRBJ2-3; 9 nucleotides align to TRBD2. The clonotype was recovered from a human donor with non-small cell lung cancer that progressed on radiotherapy plus ipilimumab. Some clones in this sample may be carry-over from other donors' samples. The input for sequencing was peripheral blood, taken from a patient treated with radiotherapy plus ipilimumab. CDR3 protein: CASSGSGGLIDTQYF. In DNA form, the CDR3 reads TGTGCCAGCAGCGGTAGCGGGGGACTCATAGATACGCAGTATTTT.